This T cell receptor (beta chain) came from a study of T cell responses to AZD1222 COVID-19 vaccine. Produced via immunoSEQ multiplex PCR; TCRdb's table is partial and in-frame only. The sample has fewer than 200,000 clones, 85% to 95% seen once. The CDR3 runs to 15 residues. Germline trimming cut 10 bases from V and 4 bases from J; bases unmatched to any gene: 10. Germline-derived CDR1 and CDR2 are LNHDA and SQIVND (reference sequence). This material consisted of peripheral blood, taken on day 0 of AZD1222 vaccination. This receptor was identified in an adult in good health. V is TRBV19 and J is TRBJ2-2, with 9 bases that match TRBD1. CDR3 DNA: TGTGCCATCCGGACCGGGACAGGGCCCACCGGGGAGCTGTTTTTT. Its translation is CAIRTGTGPTGELFF.